This T cell receptor beta chain was captured in a study of blood T cell repertoires in COVID-19. Study-wide context: From the United States, Italy and Spain came samples of acute and convalescent COVID-19.

How the authors handled the data: The assay estimated nucleated cells by amplifying reference gene primers. The data were produced by immunoSEQ multiplex PCR, yet TCRdb's version contains in-frame clones alone and is incomplete. V and J calls and clone size are copied from that table; D and trimming were computed from the DNA. The sample includes 110,000 or so clones, approximately 81% of them seen just once. Germline CDR1 reads SEHNR; CDR2 reads FQNEAQ (reference sequence). J lost 6 bases, V lost 5 bases, and 7 bases had no gene match. The CDR3 spans 16 residues. This clone was seen a few times. The rearrangement uses TRBV7-9 and TRBJ1-6; 10 nucleotides agree with TRBD1. The sample comprised peripheral blood. This sequence originates from a human donor in a cohort sampled during active COVID-19. Here the CDR3 reads CASSPGTGVGNSPLHF. The CDR3 nucleotides are TGTGCCAGCAGCCCCGGGACAGGGGTAGGTAATTCACCCCTCCACTTT.